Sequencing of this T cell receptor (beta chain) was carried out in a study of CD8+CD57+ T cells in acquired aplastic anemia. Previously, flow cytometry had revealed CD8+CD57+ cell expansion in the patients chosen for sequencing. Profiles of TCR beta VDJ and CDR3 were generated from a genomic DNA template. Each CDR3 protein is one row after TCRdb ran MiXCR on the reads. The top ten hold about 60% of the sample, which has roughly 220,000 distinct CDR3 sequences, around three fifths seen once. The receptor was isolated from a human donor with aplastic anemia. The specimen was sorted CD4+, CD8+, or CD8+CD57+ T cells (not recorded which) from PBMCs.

CDR3 DNA sequence: TGTGCCAGCAGCCCCCGCGGGGGGAGCACAGATACGCAGTATTTT. This sequence encodes CASSPRGGSTDTQYF. The V and J genes are TRBV14 and TRBJ2-3; 8 bases match TRBD2. Germline values: CDR1 SGHDN, CDR2 FVKESK. This CDR3 contains 15 residues. J was trimmed by 0 bases and V by 4 bases; bases with no gene match: 3.